The 16 T cell receptor beta chains in this list originate from one sample, sequenced in a study of blood T cell repertoires in COVID-19. TCRdb's copy holds only in-frame clones and misses some; the assay was immunoSEQ multiplex PCR. The table records 390,000 or so clones, 80% to 90% of them present only once. The sequenced sample consisted of PBMCs or T cells enriched from blood (not recorded which). Receptors were obtained from a man aged 18 to 30 who had recovered from COVID-19.

The V gene is TRBV6-5, the J gene TRBJ1-4; D call uncertain. Germline CDR1 reads MNHEY; CDR2 reads SVGAGI. V shed 2 bases and J shed 4 bases, with 11 bases lying between them. This CDR3 has 15 amino acids. The CDR3 coding sequence is TGTGCCAGCAGTTACGACGGCAGACTTAATGAAAAACTGTTTTTT. This codes for CASSYDGRLNEKLFF.

This clone was seen just once. The chain couples TRBV29-1 to TRBJ2-5, with TRBD2 matching over 9 bases. This CDR3 region has 14 residues. V gave up 7 bases and J gave up 3 bases; unmatched junction bases: 9. Germline V gene lookup returns CDR1 SQVTM and CDR2 ANQGSEA. The CDR3 sequence: CSADAGGGEETQYF. The CDR3 coding sequence is TGCAGCGCCGACGCGGGAGGGGGTGAAGAGACCCAGTACTTC.

The chain employs TRBV5-1 and TRBJ2-3; TRBD1 matches 8 bases. V trimming: 8 bases; J trimming: 4 bases; junction bases outside the gene matches: 9. The CDR3 contains 14 residues. Germline V gene data show CDR1 as SGHRS and CDR2 as YFSETQ. The CDR3 reads CASTPGGSADTQYF. The CDR3 region has the DNA TGCGCCAGTACTCCAGGGGGCTCGGCAGATACGCAGTATTTT.

The genes are TRBV3-1 (or the pseudogene TRBV3-2) and TRBJ1-3; 7 bases line up with TRBD1. J was trimmed by 0 bases and V by 6 bases; bases with no gene match: 5. Germline V gene data show CDR1 as LGHDT and CDR2 as YNNKEL (reference sequence). The CDR3 sequence is 15 residues long. The CDR3 region has the DNA TGTGCCAGCAGGTTCGGGACAGACTCTGGAAACACCATATATTTT. Encoded protein: CASRFGTDSGNTIYF.

To note about this clone: Other DNA variants within this sample encode the same CDR3. This sequence joins TRBV19 and TRBJ2-5; the match to TRBD2 covers 8 bases. In germline, CDR1 is LNHDA, CDR2 SQIVND (reference sequence). CDR3 length: 14 residues. Trimming removed 4 bases from V and 1 base from J; junction bases left unmatched: 2. The CDR3: CASSSSGVQETQYF. The CDR3 DNA reads TGTGCCAGTAGTAGTAGCGGGGTCCAAGAGACCCAGTACTTC.

The table lists this clone with a count of one. This rearrangement joins TRBV18 to TRBJ2-7; TRBD1 might be the D (5 bases). The CDR3 spans 13 residues. V lost 6 bases and J lost 3, with 12 bases in between. Germline lookup yields CDR1 KGHSH and CDR2 LQKENI. This chain's CDR3 is CASSGQVNYEQYF. The CDR3 DNA reads as TGTGCCAGCTCCGGACAAGTCAACTACGAGCAGTACTTC.

The rearrangement links TRBV28 to TRBJ1-3; perhaps TRBD1 as D (5 bases). CDR1 is MDHEN and CDR2 is SYDVKM in the germline V gene. The V end lost 2 bases, the J end lost 4 bases, and 12 bases lay between the germline ends. This CDR3 is built from 15 residues. The CDR3 sequence is CASSLGRVNGNTIYF. CDR3 coding DNA: TGTGCCAGCAGTTTAGGCAGGGTAAACGGAAACACCATATATTTT. The variable domain in full, with the rest retrieved from reference TRBV28 and TRBJ1-3, is DVKVTQSSRYLVKRTGEKVFLECVQDMDHENMFWYRQDPGLGLRLIYFSYDVKMKEKGDIPEGYSVSREKKERFSLILESASTNQTSMYLCASSLGRVNGNTIYFGEGSWLTVV.

This chain joins TRBV10-3 and TRBJ2-7; no clear D gene. V was trimmed by 6 bases and J by 4 bases, leaving 7 bases between them. This CDR3 is built from 11 residues. Germline loops: CDR1 ENHRY, CDR2 SYGVKD. CDR3 DNA: TGTGCCATCAGAGAACATTACGAGCAGTACTTC. As protein: CAIREHYEQYF.

The gene calls are TRBV27 and TRBJ2-7; 7 bases match TRBD1. J gave up 2 bases and V 2 bases, and 6 bases lay outside the gene matches. The CDR3 spans 15 residues. Germline-derived CDR1 and CDR2 are MNHEY and SMNVEV (reference sequence). The CDR3 bases are TGTGCCAGCAGTTTAAGGGGGACAGCTACCTACGAGCAGTACTTC. It encodes CASSLRGTATYEQYF.

This rearrangement joins TRBV19 to TRBJ2-3; D may be TRBD2 (6 bases). Germline V gene sequence: CDR1 LNHDA, CDR2 SQIVND (reference sequence). CDR3 length equals 15 residues. Trimming removed 7 bases from V and 4 bases from J, with 18 bases in between. CDR3 nucleotide sequence: TGTGCCAGTAATGCTGGGGCGGGACTGGCAGATACGCAGTATTTT. This translates into CASNAGAGLADTQYF.

V usage is TRBV25-1 and J usage is TRBJ2-2; D is perhaps TRBD2 (5 bases). The V end lost 0 bases, the J end lost 7 bases, and 9 bases lay between the germline ends. Germline CDR1 is MGHDK and CDR2 is SYGVNS. There are 14 residues in the CDR3. The CDR3 DNA reads TGTGCCAGCAGTGAATATAGAGGGATCGGGGAGCTGTTTTTT. Protein: CASSEYRGIGELFF.

The V and J genes are TRBV19 and TRBJ1-1, with D maybe TRBD1 (6 bases). V was cut by 3 bases and J by 5 bases, with 13 bases left in between. The germline V gene encodes CDR1 LNHDA and CDR2 SQIVND (reference sequence). CDR3 size: 14 residues. Written as DNA, the CDR3 is TGTGCCAGTAGTATCCAACAGGGTTATACTGAAGCTTTCTTT. This encodes CASSIQQGYTEAFF. Supplemented by reference TRBV19 and TRBJ1-1, the full variable domain reads DGGITQSPKYLFRKEGQNVTLSCEQNLNHDAMYWYRQDPGQGLRLIYYSQIVNDFQKGDIAEGYSVSREKKESFPLTVTSAQKNPTAFYLCASSIQQGYTEAFFGQGTRLTVV.

The CDR3 sequence: CASSFTVANYGYTF. CDR3 DNA: TGTGCCAGCAGCTTCACTGTCGCTAACTATGGCTACACCTTC. The V and J genes are TRBV5-4 and TRBJ1-2; D unclear. The CDR3 has 14 residues. Germline V gene sequence: CDR1 SGHNT, CDR2 YYREEE (reference sequence). With 2 bases removed from V and 0 bases from J, the gap between germline ends came to 8 bases. Together with reference TRBV5-4 and TRBJ1-2, the CDR3 gives the full variable domain: ETGVTQSPTHLIKTRGQQVTLRCSSQSGHNTVSWYQQALGQGPQFIFQYYREEENGRGNFPPRFSGLQFPNYSSELNVNALELDDSALYLCASSFTVANYGYTFGSGTRLTVV.

This rearrangement joins TRBV20-1 to TRBJ1-5, with D unresolved. This CDR3 spans 11 amino acids. Germline CDR1 and CDR2: DFQATT and SNEGSKA (reference sequence). V dropped 5 bases and J dropped 9 bases, with 11 bases sitting between them. The CDR3 DNA reads as TGCAGTGCTCCCCTAGGCGGGCCCCAGCATTTT. This translates into CSAPLGGPQHF.

With respect to this clone: Other nucleotide sequences in the sample specify the same CDR3. V and J are TRBV6-5 and TRBJ2-1; 12 nucleotides agree with TRBD2. This CDR3 spans 15 amino acids. V dropped 6 bases and J dropped 1; count of bases not matched to a gene: 1. CDR1 and CDR2 from the germline V gene are MNHEY and SVGAGI. The DNA of the CDR3 is TGTGCCAGCAGACTAGCGGGGGGTTCCTACAATGAGCAGTTCTTC. Encoded protein: CASRLAGGSYNEQFF.

The rearrangement uses TRBV21-1 and TRBJ1-3. TRBV21-1 is described as a pseudogene. The length of the CDR3 is 14 residues. DNA for the CDR3: TGTGCCAGCAGCAAAGACCCGGGAGGAAACACCATATATTTT. Its translation: CASSKDPGGNTIYF.